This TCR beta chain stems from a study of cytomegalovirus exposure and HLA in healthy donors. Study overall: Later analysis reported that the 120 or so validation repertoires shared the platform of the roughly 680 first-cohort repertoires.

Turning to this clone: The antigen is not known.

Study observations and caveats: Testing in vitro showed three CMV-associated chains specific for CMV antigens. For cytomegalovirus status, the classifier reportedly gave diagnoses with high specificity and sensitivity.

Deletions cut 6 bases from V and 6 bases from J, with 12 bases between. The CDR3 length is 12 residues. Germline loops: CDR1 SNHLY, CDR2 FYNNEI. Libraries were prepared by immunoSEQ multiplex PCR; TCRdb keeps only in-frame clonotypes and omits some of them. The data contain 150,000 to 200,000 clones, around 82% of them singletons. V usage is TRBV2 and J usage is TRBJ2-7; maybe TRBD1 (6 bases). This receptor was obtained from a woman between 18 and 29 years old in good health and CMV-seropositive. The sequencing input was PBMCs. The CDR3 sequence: CASRPPTGEQYF. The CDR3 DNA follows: TGTGCCAGCAGGCCCCCGACAGGCGAGCAGTACTTC. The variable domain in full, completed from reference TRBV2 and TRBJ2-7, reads EPEVTQTPSHQVTQMGQEVILRCVPISNHLYFYWYRQILGQKVEFLVSFYNNEISEKSEIFDDQFSVERPDGSNFTLKIRSTKLEDSAMYFCASRPPTGEQYFGPGTRLTVT.